Below, 2 T cell receptor beta chains from the same sample are listed, as sequenced in a study of tumour-infiltrating T cells in Burkitt lymphoma. Sequencing was performed with immunoSEQ multiplex PCR; in TCRdb, only in-frame clones are kept and a portion is missing. The sample yields fewer than 8,500 clones, approximately 17% seen once. The source material was tumor tissue. These receptor sequences come from a human donor with diffuse large B-cell lymphoma.

This clone appeared once. V usage is TRBV29-1 and J usage is TRBJ1-6, with D possibly being TRBD1 (5 bases). With 5 bases removed from V and 5 bases from J, the gap between germline ends came to 10 bases. Germline V gene sequence: CDR1 SQVTM, CDR2 ANQGSEA. This CDR3 region has 13 residues. CDR3 nucleotides: TGCAGCGTTCGGGGGGATAATAATTCACCCCTCCACTTT. Translating it yields CSVRGDNNSPLHF.

This clone was observed a handful of times. This chain links TRBV29-1 with TRBJ2-3; D is undetermined. The CDR3 sequence is 13 residues long. The V end lost 7 bases, the J end lost 0 bases, and 11 bases lay between the germline ends. In germline, CDR1 is SQVTM, CDR2 ANQGSEA. CDR3 sequence (DNA): TGCAGCGCCGTACGGTCGAGCACAGATACGCAGTATTTT. Translation: CSAVRSSTDTQYF.